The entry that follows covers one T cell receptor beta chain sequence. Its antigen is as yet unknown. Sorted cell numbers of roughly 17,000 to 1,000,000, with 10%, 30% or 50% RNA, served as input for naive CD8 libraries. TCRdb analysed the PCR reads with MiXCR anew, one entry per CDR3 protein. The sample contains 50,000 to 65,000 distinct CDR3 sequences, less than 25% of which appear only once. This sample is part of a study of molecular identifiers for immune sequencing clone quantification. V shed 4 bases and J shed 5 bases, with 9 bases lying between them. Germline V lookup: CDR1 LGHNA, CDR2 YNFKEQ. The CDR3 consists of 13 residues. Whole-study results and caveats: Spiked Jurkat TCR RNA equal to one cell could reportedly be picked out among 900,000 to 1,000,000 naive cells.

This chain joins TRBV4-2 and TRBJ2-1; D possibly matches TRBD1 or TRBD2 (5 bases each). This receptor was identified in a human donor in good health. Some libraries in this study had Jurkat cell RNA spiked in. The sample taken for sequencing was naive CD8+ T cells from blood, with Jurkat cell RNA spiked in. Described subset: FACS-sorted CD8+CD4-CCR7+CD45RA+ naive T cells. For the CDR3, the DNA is TGTGCCAGCAGCCGGGACGTCGACAATGAGCAGTTCTTC. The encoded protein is CASSRDVDNEQFF.